This entry describes one T cell receptor (beta chain). The antigen it recognizes is unknown. Base qualities are not recorded, but no much larger clone differs from it by a single base. This entry comes from a study of T cell changes during pregnancy in multiple sclerosis (dated by TCRdb to the late 2010s). Regarding the research as a whole: Changes in the T cell repertoire over the course of pregnancy were examined in this study in women with multiple sclerosis.

Library construction relied on the immunoSEQ multiplex PCR assay. Here the immuneACCESS table is served through TCRdb, limited to in-frame sequences with V and J called. Missing clones are a known gap in these copies; in checked studies unresolved V genes cover under half, and the rest lacks a known reason. The sample contains approximately 47,000 clones, 70% to 90% of them found a single time. The ten biggest clones cover about 2% of the sample. CDR1 is given as SGHAT and CDR2 as FQNNGV, both from the germline V gene. V is trimmed back by 2 bases and J by 2 bases, and the junction contains 4 bases that no gene match accounts for. The CDR3 spans 16 residues, from the cysteine through the phenylalanine. Only the CDR3 part of the read is kept: 48 bases, read in frame from the first base.

This sequence uses TRBV11-2 and TRBJ2-2; 8 of the junction bases match TRBD2. Sequencing used peripheral blood, obtained in the first trimester of pregnancy. The sequence derives from a female donor with multiple sclerosis, enrolled in a pregnancy study. DNA sequence: TGTGCCAGCAGCTTAACGACTAGCGTTAACACCGGGGAGCTGTTTTTT. Its amino acids are CASSLTTSVNTGELFF.